This T cell receptor (beta chain) derives from a study of blood T cell repertoires in COVID-19. Study summary: Samples came from the United States, Italy and Spain, spanning acute and convalescent COVID-19.

This CDR3 has 13 residues. Germline CDR1 reads MDHEN; CDR2 reads SYDVKM. V trimming: 5 bases; J trimming: 4 bases; junction bases outside the gene matches: 4. Clones were read by immunoSEQ multiplex PCR, and TCRdb kept only the in-frame ones, dropping some. This table holds hundreds of thousands of clones, approximately 86% found once. This receptor was identified in a woman in her 70s with COVID-19, enrolled during active disease. Sequenced material: peripheral blood. This rearrangement joins TRBV28 to TRBJ2-7; 8 bases are a match to TRBD1. The CDR3 loop reads CASSQGAVYEQYF. CDR3 bases: TGTGCCAGCAGTCAGGGGGCGGTTTACGAGCAGTACTTC.